Following are 26 T cell receptor beta chains from one sample sequenced in a study of neurological immune-mediated disorders. Via MiXCR, TCRdb re-called the 5' RACE reads, giving one row per CDR3 protein. The sample lists about 45,000 distinct CDR3 sequences, roughly 12% occurring once. Time point specified: longitudinal time-point 3. The material sequenced was PBMCs. The receptor source for this set is a man younger than 45 in good health.

This clonotype occurred many times. V is TRBV7-9 and J is TRBJ2-1, with 7 bases matching TRBD2. Germline CDR1 SEHNR, CDR2 FQNEAQ (reference sequence). The trim removed 6 bases at V and 5 bases at J, leaving 10 bases unmatched. This CDR3 is 15 amino acids long. In DNA form, the CDR3 reads TGTGCCAGCAGTCCGGACGGGAGGTTTAACAATGAGCAGTTCTTC. Translated: CASSPDGRFNNEQFF.

This clonotype was recorded many times. J is TRBJ2-1 and V is TRBV27, with a weak D call TRBD2 (6 bases). V lost 4 bases and J 6 bases, leaving 16 bases between the germline ends. The CDR3 consists of 15 residues. CDR1 is MNHEY, CDR2 SMNVEV, per germline (reference sequence). CDR3 amino acids: CASSYGGLLLNEQFF. CDR3 DNA: TGTGCCAGCAGTTATGGAGGACTACTACTCAATGAGCAGTTCTTC.

In its sample, this clonotype was seen many times. The rearrangement uses TRBV7-3 and TRBJ2-7; D perhaps matches TRBD1 (6 bases). Germline CDR1 and CDR2: SGHTA and FQGTGA. This CDR3 spans 14 amino acids. CDR3 nucleotide sequence: TGTGACACACAGGGTCCTTATTCCCCCTACGAGCAGTACTTC. It codes for CDTQGPYSPYEQYF. The complete variable domain, with remaining parts taken from reference TRBV7-3 and TRBJ2-7, reads GAGVSQTPSNKVTEKGKYVELRCDPISGHTALYWYRQSLGQGPEFLIYFQGTGAADDSGLPNDRFFAVRPEGSVSTLKIQRTERGDSAVYLCDTQGPYSPYEQYFGPGTRLTVT.

This clonotype has at least ten counts. The chain couples TRBV11-1 to TRBJ2-2; maybe TRBD1 (6 bases). Germline CDR1 and CDR2: SGHAT and FQDESV (reference sequence). The length of the CDR3 is 15 residues. Trimming took 0 bases from V and 5 from J, leaving 10 bases between them. This chain's CDR3 is CASSLAGRGTGELFF. DNA for the CDR3: TGTGCCAGCAGCTTAGCGGGCAGGGGAACCGGGGAGCTGTTTTTT.

This clonotype was picked up many times. V and J are TRBV18 and TRBJ2-6; unclear D gene. This CDR3 has 16 residues. Germline CDR1 reads KGHSH; CDR2 reads LQKENI. Trimming took 3 bases from V and 0 from J, leaving 9 bases between them. CDR3 residues: CASSPMGRSGANVLTF. The DNA for the CDR3 is TGTGCCAGCTCACCTATGGGCCGCTCTGGGGCCAACGTCCTGACTTTC.

At least ten counts were recorded for this clonotype. The rearrangement links TRBV7-3 to TRBJ2-2, with TRBD1 as a possible D gene (6 bases). CDR3 size: 17 residues. Looked up from germline, CDR1 is SGHTA and CDR2 is FQGTGA. Trimming stripped 2 bases from V and 0 bases from J, with 13 bases between. CDR3 sequence: CASSLVSGQTNTGELFF. The CDR3 nucleotides are TGTGCCAGCAGCTTAGTTTCGGGACAAACGAACACCGGGGAGCTGTTTTTT.

There are many counts of this clonotype. The chain is built from TRBV6-5 and TRBJ1-6; D is uncertain. Trimming took off 6 bases at V and 6 bases at J, with 15 bases between the two ends. This CDR3 is built from 15 residues. Germline lookup yields CDR1 MNHEY and CDR2 SVGAGI. DNA for the CDR3: TGTGCCAGCAGAACCTATCGACAAGTTAATTCACCCCTCCACTTT. It is translated as CASRTYRQVNSPLHF.

This clonotype occurred many times. V and J are TRBV12-5 and TRBJ2-2; D possibly corresponds to TRBD2 (6 bases). The CDR3 covers 17 residues. V lost 1 base and J lost 2, with 14 bases in between. Germline V CDR1 and CDR2: LGHNT, FRNRAP. CDR3 sequence (DNA): TGTGCTAGTGGTTTGGCGATTAGACTAGAAAACACCGGGGAGCTGTTTTTT. Protein product: CASGLAIRLENTGELFF.

The sample holds a few counts of this clonotype. This sequence joins TRBV7-9 and TRBJ1-6; no firm D call. V lost 5 bases and J lost 7, with 3 bases in between. The CDR3 runs 11 residues. The germline V gene encodes CDR1 SEHNR and CDR2 FQNEAQ (reference sequence). The CDR3, as DNA: TGTGCCAGCAGCGAAAATTCACCCCTCCACTTT. This gives the protein CASSENSPLHF.

This clonotype appeared many times. The chain uses TRBV20-1 and TRBJ2-5; D possibly matches TRBD1 or TRBD2 (5 bases each). Germline V gene lookup returns CDR1 DFQATT and CDR2 SNEGSKA (reference sequence). V lost 3 bases, J lost 1 base, and 9 bases lay in between. This CDR3 spans 13 amino acids. CDR3 residues: CSASDGAQETQYF. CDR3 sequence (DNA): TGCAGTGCTAGTGACGGGGCCCAAGAGACCCAGTACTTC.

This clonotype was detected ten times or more. The chain has TRBV29-1 and TRBJ1-1, with D unresolved. From germline, CDR1 is SQVTM and CDR2 ANQGSEA. The CDR3 loop spans 11 amino acids. V was trimmed by 5 bases and J by 2 bases, leaving 6 bases between them. CDR3 protein: CSVLFNTEAFF. The CDR3 nucleotides are TGCAGCGTTTTGTTCAACACTGAAGCTTTCTTT.

This clonotype is medium-sized within its sample. The J gene is TRBJ2-6, the V gene TRBV4-2; D gene ambiguous. The V and J ends lost 1 base and 0 bases respectively, with 4 bases between them. Germline assignment: CDR1 LGHNA and CDR2 YNFKEQ. This CDR3 is 15 amino acids long. CDR3 in amino acids: CASSQGGSGANVLTF. CDR3 coding DNA: TGTGCCAGCAGCCAAGGGGGCTCTGGGGCCAACGTCCTGACTTTC.

This clonotype has ten or more counts. This chain uses TRBV7-2 with TRBJ2-6; TRBD1 is a possible D gene (5 bases). Trimming left V 3 bases short and J 0 bases short, with 6 bases between. The length of the CDR3 is 15 residues. Germline CDR1 reads SGHTA; CDR2 reads FQGNSA. As DNA, the CDR3 is TGTGCCAGCAGCTTGGGGCCCTCTGGGGCCAACGTCCTGACTTTC. Protein product: CASSLGPSGANVLTF.

This clonotype was seen many times. The V gene is TRBV20-1, the J gene TRBJ2-3, with 7 bases fitting TRBD2. CDR3 size: 14 residues. The ends lost 0 bases at V and 2 bases at J; junction bases unmatched: 2. The germline V gene has CDR1 DFQATT and CDR2 SNEGSKA (reference sequence). CDR3 in DNA: TGCAGTGCTAGAGAGGGAGGGTCCACAGATACGCAGTATTTT. Translated, it gives CSAREGGSTDTQYF.

About this clonotype itself: Just one base apart from a much larger clone, this may be a read error. The chain is built from TRBV5-1 and TRBJ2-7, with D maybe TRBD1 (5 bases). The germline V gene encodes CDR1 SGHRS and CDR2 YFSETQ. CDR3 length: 15 residues. Trimming shortened V by 6 bases and J by 3 bases, and 19 bases separated the two germline ends. DNA of the CDR3: TGCGCCAGCAACCGCCCGCAGGGTGTGAACTACGAGCAGTACTTC. Translation: CASNRPQGVNYEQYF.

This clonotype was found many times. J is TRBJ2-7 and V is TRBV10-1, with no clear D. V lost 0 bases and J lost 7, with 7 bases in between. This CDR3 is built from 12 residues. The germline V gene encodes CDR1 WNHNN and CDR2 SYGVQD (reference sequence). CDR3 loop: CASSESLKEQYF. The CDR3 DNA follows: TGCGCCAGCAGTGAGTCGTTAAAGGAGCAGTACTTC.

This clonotype was seen ten or more times. V is TRBV7-2 and J is TRBJ2-5; 7 nucleotides align to TRBD2. CDR3 length: 15 amino acids. Germline V gene data show CDR1 as SGHTA and CDR2 as FQGNSA. V shed 4 bases, J shed 5 bases, and the junction held 10 bases outside the gene matches. The CDR3 sequence: CASSSASIGGETQYF. In nucleotides, the CDR3 is TGTGCCAGCAGCTCCGCTAGCATCGGGGGGGAGACCCAGTACTTC.

This clonotype has ten or more counts. The V gene is TRBV20-1, the J gene TRBJ2-1; 7 nucleotides match TRBD2. CDR1 and CDR2 from the germline V gene are DFQATT and SNEGSKA (reference sequence). J lost 1 base, V lost 4 bases, and 13 bases had no gene match. There are 17 residues in the CDR3. CDR3 protein: CSATRMSSGVSYNEQFF. CDR3 nucleotide sequence: TGCAGTGCTACCCGGATGTCGAGCGGGGTATCCTACAATGAGCAGTTCTTC.

This clonotype was seen at least ten times. This rearrangement joins TRBV4-1 to TRBJ1-2; D not certain. Per the germline V gene, CDR1 is MGHRA and CDR2 is YSYEKL. Trimming left V 2 bases short and J 4 bases short, with 14 bases between. The CDR3 runs 15 residues. The CDR3 protein is CASSQPSGPAYGYTF. The CDR3 DNA is TGCGCCAGCAGCCAACCATCCGGGCCGGCCTATGGCTACACCTTC.

Many counts were recorded for this clonotype. The V gene is TRBV5-1, the J gene TRBJ1-2; maybe TRBD1 (6 bases). The CDR3 has 13 amino acids. V was cut by 3 bases and J by 9 bases, with 15 bases left in between. From germline, CDR1 is SGHRS and CDR2 YFSETQ. The CDR3 is CASSSDSSLSYTF. The CDR3 DNA reads TGCGCCAGCAGCTCGGACAGTAGCCTTAGCTACACCTTC.

In this sample, this clonotype turned up many times. The rearrangement links TRBV7-7 to TRBJ2-3; 10 nucleotides match TRBD2. The CDR3 loop spans 14 amino acids. Losses at the gene ends were 1 base for V and 5 bases for J; bases not matched to a gene: 0. Germline loops: CDR1 SSHAT, CDR2 FNYEAQ (reference sequence). The CDR3 spells CASSLGLAGDTQYF. In DNA, the CDR3 is TGTGCCAGCAGCTTAGGACTAGCGGGAGATACGCAGTATTTT.

In this sample, this clonotype turned up many times. The rearrangement links TRBV6-5 to TRBJ2-3; D not certain. The germline V gene encodes CDR1 MNHEY and CDR2 SVGAGI. The CDR3 sequence is 15 residues long. V was trimmed by 2 bases and J by 2 bases, leaving 11 bases between them. The CDR3 sequence: CASSYRPSFTDTQYF. The CDR3 coding sequence is TGTGCCAGCAGTTACCGACCGTCGTTCACAGATACGCAGTATTTT.

This clonotype was seen ten or more times. CDR3 bases: TGTGCCTGGAGTGCCCCTCGGGACGCTCAGCCCCAGCATTTT. This translates into CAWSAPRDAQPQHF. J is TRBJ1-5 and V is TRBV30; possibly TRBD1 for D (5 bases). The germline gives CDR1 GTSNPN, CDR2 SVGIG (reference sequence). V lost 1 base and J lost 6, with 13 bases in between. The length of the CDR3 is 14 residues.

This clonotype was observed a single time. The chain carries TRBV20-1 and TRBJ2-7; a possible D gene is TRBD1 (5 bases). CDR3 length: 17 amino acids. Trimming left V 6 bases short and J 0 bases short, with 24 bases between. Germline V gene sequence: CDR1 DFQATT, CDR2 SNEGSKA (reference sequence). The CDR3 here is CSAPSTPRQTSSYEQYF. The CDR3 DNA reads TGCAGTGCCCCGAGCACCCCCCGACAGACCAGCTCCTACGAGCAGTACTTC.

At least ten counts were recorded for this clonotype. The chain employs TRBV5-1 and TRBJ2-5; D unclear. The length of the CDR3 is 14 residues. V was clipped by 0 bases and J by 0 bases, with 6 bases between them. Germline V gene data show CDR1 as SGHRS and CDR2 as YFSETQ. The chain's CDR3 is CASSLGVYQETQYF. The DNA for the CDR3 is TGCGCCAGCAGCTTGGGGGTGTACCAAGAGACCCAGTACTTC.

In this sample, this clonotype turned up many times. The V gene is TRBV7-6, the J gene TRBJ2-3; the D gene is possibly TRBD2 (6 bases). Germline lookup yields CDR1 SGHVS and CDR2 FNYEAQ. This CDR3 spans 19 amino acids. With 3 bases removed from V and 0 bases from J, the gap between germline ends came to 22 bases. Here the CDR3 reads CASSLIMFGGEYSTDTQYF. For the CDR3, the DNA is TGTGCCAGCAGCTTGATAATGTTTGGCGGGGAATATAGCACAGATACGCAGTATTTT.